The 30 T cell receptor beta chains reported below all come from one sample, sequenced in a study of T cells in Graves' hyperthyroidism and ophthalmopathy. There were TCR beta CDR3 regions amplified from RNA transcripts. TCR CDR3 underwent first-round RT-PCR with the HTBI primer set. Each CDR3 protein gets one entry after TCRdb re-called the multiplex PCR reads with MiXCR. The table lists 300,000 to 350,000 distinct CDR3 sequences, roughly 13% of them singletons, with around 23% in the top ten. Sequencing used blood. Receptor source: a woman in her twenties or thirties with Graves' hyperthyroidism.

The table lists this clonotype with many counts. V is TRBV5-5 and J is TRBJ2-6; D is undetermined. CDR1 and CDR2 from the germline V gene are SGHKS and YYEKEE (reference sequence). This CDR3 is built from 14 residues. V was clipped by 4 bases and J by 2 bases, with 7 bases between them. CDR3 DNA: TGTGCCAGCAGCCCTATTACTGGGGCCAACGTCCTGACTTTC. Translation: CASSPITGANVLTF.

The chain employs TRBV7-9 and TRBJ2-7; D gene uncertain. This CDR3 has 12 residues. V dropped 1 base and J dropped 3 bases, with 4 bases sitting between them. CDR1 and CDR2 from the germline V gene are SEHNR and FQNEAQ (reference sequence). The CDR3 loop reads CASSLVLYEQYF. DNA of the CDR3: TGTGCCAGCAGCTTAGTCCTCTACGAGCAGTACTTC.

The J gene is TRBJ2-1, the V gene TRBV2; D unresolved. Trimming shortened V by 8 bases and J by 5 bases, and 13 bases separated the two germline ends. Germline-derived CDR1 and CDR2 are SNHLY and FYNNEI. The CDR3 has 13 residues. In DNA, the CDR3 is TGTGCCAGCGGAAGTGTTAGGGACAATGAGCAGTTCTTC. Its translation: CASGSVRDNEQFF.

The CDR3 region is CASSQEAGRGTGELFF. The CDR3 bases are TGTGCCAGCAGCCAAGAGGCAGGCCGAGGCACCGGGGAGCTGTTTTTT. The chain carries TRBV3-1 and TRBJ2-2; D is unresolved. The V and J ends lost 0 bases and 4 bases respectively, with 12 bases between them. The length of the CDR3 is 16 residues. Germline V gene data show CDR1 as LGHDT and CDR2 as YNNKEL (reference sequence).

Many counts were recorded for this clonotype. The chain combines TRBV11-2 with TRBJ1-6; D perhaps matches TRBD1 (5 bases). The germline V gene encodes CDR1 SGHAT and CDR2 FQNNGV. V lost 5 bases and J 7 bases, leaving 9 bases between the germline ends. This CDR3 is 13 amino acids long. CDR3 amino acids: CASSEGHNSPLHF. The DNA for the CDR3 is TGTGCCAGCAGCGAGGGGCACAATTCACCCCTCCACTTT.

The rearrangement joins TRBV14 to TRBJ1-2; tentatively, D is TRBD1 (5 bases). The CDR3 loop spans 12 amino acids. The V end was cut by 8 bases, the J end by 6 bases, with 13 bases between. In germline, CDR1 is SGHDN, CDR2 FVKESK. The CDR3 nucleotides read TGTGCCAGCGCTACGGGGGTTCATGGCTACACCTTC. This codes for CASATGVHGYTF.

The chain recombines TRBV20-1 with TRBJ2-6; D is perhaps TRBD1 or TRBD2 (5 bases each). V was trimmed by 3 bases and J by 4 bases, leaving 10 bases between them. The germline V gene encodes CDR1 DFQATT and CDR2 SNEGSKA (reference sequence). The CDR3 loop spans 14 amino acids. The CDR3 region is CSASPGPGANVLTF. CDR3 nucleotide sequence: TGCAGTGCTAGTCCGGGGCCAGGGGCCAACGTCCTGACTTTC.

In this sample, this clonotype turned up a few times. V usage is TRBV7-9 and J usage is TRBJ2-2, with D unclear. This CDR3 spans 10 amino acids. The ends were cut back, 3 bases at V and 7 bases at J, with 0 bases in the middle. CDR1 and CDR2 (germline): SEHNR, FQNEAQ (reference sequence). The CDR3: CASSFGELFF. The CDR3 bases are TGTGCCAGCAGCTTCGGGGAGCTGTTTTTT.

The rearrangement links TRBV11-2 to TRBJ2-7; D remains ambiguous. This CDR3 has 13 amino acids. V gave up 3 bases and J gave up 6 bases, with 12 bases separating them. Germline loops: CDR1 SGHAT, CDR2 FQNNGV. CDR3 sequence (DNA): TGTGCCAGCAGCTTTTTCTCCAGTAGCGAGCAGTACTTC. Amino acid sequence: CASSFFSSSEQYF.

There are a few counts of this clonotype. The rearrangement joins TRBV5-1 to TRBJ2-7; D is possibly TRBD1 or TRBD2 (5 bases each). From germline, CDR1 is SGHRS and CDR2 YFSETQ. V was clipped by 4 bases and J by 2 bases, with 13 bases between them. CDR3 size: 14 residues. The CDR3 coding sequence is TGCGCCAGCAGCCTTGGGGGACCGACCTACGAGCAGTACTTC. Its translation is CASSLGGPTYEQYF.

This clonotype appeared once. The V and J genes are TRBV20-1 and TRBJ2-6; 7 bases agree with TRBD2. CDR3 length: 16 amino acids. The germline CDR1 and CDR2 sequences are DFQATT and SNEGSKA (reference sequence). V was clipped by 1 base and J by 3 bases; unmatched bases: 6. For the CDR3, the DNA is TGCAGTGCTAGAGGAGGGAGGGCCGGTGGGGCCAACGTCCTGACTTTC. Translation gives CSARGGRAGGANVLTF.

This clonotype was counted ten times or more. The chain has TRBV7-8 and TRBJ2-2; unclear D gene. Germline V gene sequence: CDR1 SGHVS, CDR2 FQNEAQ. The CDR3 length is 12 residues. V lost 3 bases to trimming and J lost 6 bases, with 5 bases between them. CDR3 bases: TGTGCCAGCAGCTTTTCAGCCGGGGAGCTGTTTTTT. It encodes CASSFSAGELFF.

This clonotype was found a few times. The rearrangement uses TRBV30 and TRBJ2-2, with 7 positions matching TRBD2. This CDR3 region has 15 residues. The V gene's germline CDR1 is GTSNPN and CDR2 SVGIG (reference sequence). J was trimmed by 1 base and V by 5 bases; bases with no gene match: 7. CDR3 DNA: TGTGCCTGGGGGGGGGGACTTTTGAACACCGGGGAGCTGTTTTTT. This sequence encodes CAWGGGLLNTGELFF.

This clonotype was found a few times. The chain carries TRBV28 and TRBJ2-7; D is unclear. The V gene's germline CDR1 is MDHEN and CDR2 SYDVKM. The CDR3 loop spans 13 amino acids. V lost 7 bases and J lost 5, with 15 bases in between. The CDR3 DNA sequence: TGTGCCAGCAACTTAGGTCCAGGTAACGAGCAGTACTTC. As protein: CASNLGPGNEQYF.

This clonotype has just a few counts. A much larger clone differs from this one at a single base, so this may be a read error. The chain is built from TRBV28 and TRBJ1-5; 10 bases agree with TRBD1. The germline V gene has CDR1 MDHEN and CDR2 SYDVKM. The length of the CDR3 is 18 residues. CDR3: CASSPPHGQGVSNQPRHF. CDR3 nucleotides: TGTGCCAGCAGTCCCCCCCACGGACAGGGGGTAAGCAATCAGCCCCGGCATTTT.

This clonotype was found many times. This chain links TRBV2 with TRBJ1-5, with 9 bases matching TRBD1. CDR3 length equals 15 residues. Losses at the gene ends were 4 bases for V and 3 bases for J; bases not matched to a gene: 4. The V gene's germline CDR1 is SNHLY and CDR2 FYNNEI. Written as DNA, the CDR3 is TGTGCCAGCAGTGGACAGGGGGGGGTCAATCAGCCCCAGCATTTT. The encoded protein is CASSGQGGVNQPQHF.

Regarding this clonotype: One junction end disagrees with the germline gene, perhaps due to a read error. The chain joins TRBV11-2 to TRBJ2-3; D is unclear. CDR3 size: 12 residues. From germline, CDR1 is SGHAT and CDR2 FQNNGV. The CDR3 bases are TGTGCCAGCAGCTTAGCTGCCGATATGCAGTATTTT. Residues: CASSLAADMQYF. Using reference TRBV11-2 and TRBJ2-3 for the parts outside the CDR3, the full variable domain is EAGVAQSPRYKIIEKRQSVAFWCNPISGHATLYWYQQILGQGPKLLIQFQNNGVVDDSQLPKDRFSAERLKGVDSTLKIQPAKLEDSAVYLCASSLAADMQYFGPGTRLTVL.

This clonotype has ten or more counts. This chain joins TRBV27 and TRBJ2-1, with D unclear. V was trimmed by 2 bases and J by 7 bases, leaving 24 bases between them. CDR1 and CDR2 (germline): MNHEY, SMNVEV (reference sequence). This CDR3 comprises 18 residues. The CDR3 sequence: CASSLRSAKSPRLNEQFF. CDR3 sequence (DNA): TGTGCCAGCAGTTTAAGGTCTGCCAAATCCCCCCGATTAAATGAGCAGTTCTTC.

This clonotype has a count of ten or more. The J gene is TRBJ2-2, the V gene TRBV7-9; a weak D match, TRBD1 (5 bases). There are 15 residues in the CDR3. Germline lookup yields CDR1 SEHNR and CDR2 FQNEAQ (reference sequence). Trimming stripped 4 bases from V and 5 bases from J, with 14 bases between. The DNA for the CDR3 is TGTGCCAGCAGCTCCAGGGTTGGTGGAACCGGGGAGCTGTTTTTT. Translated, it gives CASSSRVGGTGELFF.

The gene calls are TRBV5-1 and TRBJ2-3; 8 bases are a match to TRBD2. V was pared by 9 bases and J by 0 bases, with 9 bases of the junction left unmatched. The germline V gene encodes CDR1 SGHRS and CDR2 YFSETQ. CDR3 size: 15 residues. The CDR3 DNA sequence: TGCGCCACCAGAGCCGCGGGGGGAAGCACAGATACGCAGTATTTT. As protein: CATRAAGGSTDTQYF.

V usage is TRBV5-1 and J usage is TRBJ2-6, with no clear D. CDR1 is SGHRS, CDR2 YFSETQ, per germline. V lost 0 bases to trimming and J lost 2 bases, with 6 bases between them. The CDR3 totals 15 residues. As DNA, the CDR3 is TGCGCCAGCAGCTTGGGGGTCCCTGGGGCCAACGTCCTGACTTTC. Protein sequence: CASSLGVPGANVLTF.

The sample holds many counts of this clonotype. The V and J genes are TRBV28 and TRBJ1-1; 9 bases align to TRBD1. The CDR3 has 15 amino acids. Germline lookup yields CDR1 MDHEN and CDR2 SYDVKM. V gave up 6 bases and J gave up 1 base; unmatched junction bases: 6. The CDR3 DNA reads TGTGCCAGCAGGGCGCAACAGGGGGCGAACACTGAAGCTTTCTTT. Translation gives CASRAQQGANTEAFF.

This clonotype was observed a few times. The rearrangement joins TRBV11-2 to TRBJ1-1; a weak D match, TRBD1 (5 bases). The germline gives CDR1 SGHAT, CDR2 FQNNGV. V was shortened by 7 bases and J by 4 bases, with 22 bases between the two germline ends. The CDR3 sequence is 16 residues long. Written as DNA, the CDR3 is TGTGCCAGCAACAAGGGGTCCGGGGGAGTAGGCACTGAAGCTTTCTTT. Translated: CASNKGSGGVGTEAFF.

At least ten counts were recorded for this clonotype. The chain is built from TRBV20-1 and TRBJ2-3; a weak D match, TRBD2 (5 bases). Germline CDR1 and CDR2: DFQATT and SNEGSKA (reference sequence). The CDR3 consists of 14 residues. V lost 4 bases to trimming and J lost 5 bases, with 16 bases between them. The CDR3, as DNA: TGCAGTGCTACCTCGGTCCTCGGGAAAGATACGCAGTATTTT. This gives the protein CSATSVLGKDTQYF.

A note on this clonotype: The conserved final phenylalanine or tryptophan is absent from the CDR3, which likely points to a read error. In DNA form, the CDR3 reads TGTGCCAGCAGCTCCTTAGACGAGCAGTACTCC. The encoded protein is CASSSLDEQYS. V usage is TRBV7-2 and J usage is TRBJ2-7, with no clear D. Germline V gene sequence: CDR1 SGHTA, CDR2 FQGNSA. There are 11 residues in the CDR3. V lost 4 bases and J lost 5, with 6 bases in between.

This clonotype was recorded many times. The CDR3 nucleotides are TGTGCCAGCAGCCAAACAGATTACGAGCAGTACTTC. Amino acid sequence: CASSQTDYEQYF. V is TRBV3-1 and J is TRBJ2-7; no clear D. Trimming removed 2 bases at V and 4 bases at J, with 6 bases between. This CDR3 has 12 amino acids. CDR1 is LGHDT and CDR2 is YNNKEL in the germline V gene (reference sequence).

This clonotype was seen a handful of times. The chain uses TRBV27 and TRBJ2-5; D could derive from TRBD1 or TRBD2 (9 bases each). The germline V gene encodes CDR1 MNHEY and CDR2 SMNVEV (reference sequence). This CDR3 is 20 amino acids long. Trimming took 5 bases from V and 4 from J, leaving 32 bases between them. CDR3 nucleotides: TGTGCCAGCAGTGGTACAGGGGGCGCAGTAAGGGTAGCGGGAGTAGAGACCCAGTACTTC. It encodes CASSGTGGAVRVAGVETQYF.

This clonotype was observed at least ten times. V usage is TRBV12-3 or TRBV12-4 and J usage is TRBJ2-2; D tentatively reads TRBD1 or TRBD2 (5 bases each). This CDR3 is built from 16 residues. V was trimmed by 5 bases and J by 0 bases, leaving 13 bases between them. The CDR3 nucleotides are TGTGCCAGCAGTATGAAGGGACGGCCGAACACCGGGGAGCTGTTTTTT. It encodes CASSMKGRPNTGELFF.

This clonotype was picked up a small number of times. V is TRBV12-3 or TRBV12-4 and J is TRBJ2-2; D gene uncertain. V was shortened by 3 bases and J by 1 base, with 9 bases between the two germline ends. This CDR3 spans 15 amino acids. CDR3 sequence reads: CASSFFWMNTGELFF. The CDR3 DNA is TGTGCCAGCAGTTTTTTCTGGATGAACACCGGGGAGCTGTTTTTT.

V gene TRBV5-1 combines with J gene TRBJ2-1; D could derive from TRBD1 or TRBD2 (5 bases each). V gave up 6 bases and J gave up 1 base, with 14 bases separating them. Germline loops: CDR1 SGHRS, CDR2 YFSETQ. CDR3 length equals 15 residues. In DNA, the CDR3 is TGCGCCAGCAATCTACGGGGCCCGTCCTACAATGAGCAGTTCTTC. It is translated as CASNLRGPSYNEQFF.